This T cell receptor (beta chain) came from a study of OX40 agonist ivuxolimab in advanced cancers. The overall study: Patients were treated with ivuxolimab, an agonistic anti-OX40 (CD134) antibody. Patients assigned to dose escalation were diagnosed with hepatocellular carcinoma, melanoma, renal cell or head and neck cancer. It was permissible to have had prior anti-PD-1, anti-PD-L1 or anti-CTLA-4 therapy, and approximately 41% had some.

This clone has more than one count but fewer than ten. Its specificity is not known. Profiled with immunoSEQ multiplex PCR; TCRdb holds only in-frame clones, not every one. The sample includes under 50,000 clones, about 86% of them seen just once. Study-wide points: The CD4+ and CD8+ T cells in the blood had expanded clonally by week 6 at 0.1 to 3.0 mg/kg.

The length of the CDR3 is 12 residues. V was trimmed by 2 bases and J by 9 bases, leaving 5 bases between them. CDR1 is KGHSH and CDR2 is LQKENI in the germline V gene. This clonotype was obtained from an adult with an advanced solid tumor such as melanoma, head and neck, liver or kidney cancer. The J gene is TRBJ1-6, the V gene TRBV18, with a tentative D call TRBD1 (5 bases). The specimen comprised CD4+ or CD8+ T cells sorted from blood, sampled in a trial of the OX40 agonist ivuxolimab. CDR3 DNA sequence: TGTGCCAGCTCACCAGGGGGTTCACCCCTCCACTTT. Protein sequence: CASSPGGSPLHF. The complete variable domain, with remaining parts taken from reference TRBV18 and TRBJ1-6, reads NAGVMQNPRHLVRRRGQEARLRCSPMKGHSHVYWYRQLPEEGLKFMVYLQKENIIDESGMPKERFSAEFPKEGPSILRIQQVVRGDSAAYFCASSPGGSPLHFGNGTRLTVT.